Listed below are T cell receptor beta chains from one sample, sequenced in a study of blood T cell repertoires in COVID-19. Assay used: immunoSEQ multiplex PCR; TCRdb lists only in-frame clones, some missing. The sample lists roughly 280,000 clones; 88% were seen once. Sequenced input: peripheral blood. These receptors originate from a woman aged 25-40 years with COVID-19, enrolled during active disease. Each CDR3 is given with its conserved first and last residue. D genes are given only for firm matches. Size tells how often a clone was seen (once, few, many) or the class of an expanded clone, and some rows leave it out.

d_gene	len	v_gene	j_gene	abundance	CDR3aa	CDR3nt
TRBD2	18	TRBV11-2	TRBJ2-7	NA	CASSFLGLAGVLFNEQYF	TGTGCCAGCAGCTTCCTCGGACTAGCGGGAGTCCTTTTTAACGAGCAGTACTTC
TRBD1	14	TRBV5-6	TRBJ2-7	NA	CASSPGQGLYEQYF	TGTGCCAGCAGCCCTGGACAGGGATTGTACGAGCAGTACTTC
NA	14	TRBV7-3	TRBJ1-6	NA	CASSLGGYNSPLHF	TGTGCCAGCAGCCTCGGGGGCTATAATTCACCCCTCCACTTT
TRBD1	17	TRBV5-4	TRBJ2-5	NA	CASSARQGAGSLETQYF	TGTGCCAGCAGCGCCAGACAGGGGGCCGGTTCGCTAGAGACCCAGTACTTC
NA	15	TRBV15	TRBJ1-4	NA	CATSRERTTVEKLFF	TGTGCCACCAGCAGAGAACGGACAACAGTGGAAAAACTGTTTTTT
TRBD2	14	TRBV5-1	TRBJ2-1	NA	CASSLASGSNEQFF	TGCGCCAGCAGCTTGGCTAGCGGGAGCAATGAGCAGTTCTTC
NA	12	TRBV27	TRBJ2-7	few	CASGTLSYEQYF	TGTGCCAGTGGGACTCTCTCCTACGAGCAGTACTTC
NA	14	TRBV3-1/TRBV3-2	TRBJ2-7	few	CASSPSARPYEQYF	TGTGCCAGCAGCCCGTCCGCCAGGCCCTACGAGCAGTACTTC
NA	13	TRBV25-1	TRBJ2-2	NA	CASRTANTGELFF	TGTGCCAGCAGAACTGCAAACACCGGGGAGCTGTTTTTT
NA	14	TRBV28	TRBJ1-6	NA	CASSSYGGVTPLHF	TGTGCCAGCAGCTCATACGGGGGGGTGACACCCCTCCACTTT
NA	14	TRBV28	TRBJ1-2	once	CASSLPRDIRGYTF	TGTGCCAGCAGCCTACCCCGGGACATCAGAGGCTACACCTTC
NA	16	TRBV19	TRBJ1-1	NA	CASSIIGDTTNTEAFF	TGTGCCAGTAGTATAATCGGGGACACGACGAACACTGAAGCTTTCTTT
NA	13	TRBV4-1	TRBJ2-3	NA	CASSQDQADTQYF	TGCGCCAGCAGCCAAGATCAGGCAGATACGCAGTATTTT
NA	15	TRBV11-2	TRBJ2-3	once	CASSFLQGRTDTQYF	TGTGCCAGCAGCTTTCTTCAGGGTCGCACAGATACGCAGTATTTT
NA	12	TRBV30	TRBJ1-6	once	CALAQGGSPLHF	TGTGCCCTGGCACAGGGTGGTTCACCCCTCCACTTT
TRBD2	15	TRBV7-9	TRBJ2-1	NA	CASRPSGNSYNEQFF	TGTGCCAGCAGGCCGAGCGGGAATTCCTACAATGAGCAGTTCTTC
TRBD2	15	TRBV7-8	TRBJ2-1	NA	CASSFTSGRGNEQFF	TGTGCCAGCAGTTTCACTAGCGGGAGAGGAAATGAGCAGTTCTTC
TRBD1	17	TRBV24-1	TRBJ2-4	NA	CATSDSQAGTAKNIQYF	TGTGCCACCAGTGACTCCCAAGCCGGGACAGCAAAAAACATTCAGTACTTC
TRBD1	14	TRBV5-1	TRBJ2-7	NA	CASSSRDRGYEQYF	TGCGCCAGCAGCTCCCGGGACAGGGGTTACGAGCAGTACTTC
NA	15	TRBV19	TRBJ2-3	few	CASSGTPLISATQYF	TGTGCCAGTAGTGGGACTCCTCTTATTTCAGCTACGCAGTATTTT
TRBD1	14	TRBV4-3	TRBJ1-2	few	CASSQDVGGWGYTF	TGCGCCAGCAGCCAAGACGTAGGGGGCTGGGGCTACACCTTC
TRBD2	14	TRBV6-6	TRBJ2-7	NA	CASSYPTSSYEQYF	TGTGCCAGCAGCTACCCGACTAGCAGCTACGAGCAGTACTTC
NA	17	TRBV2	TRBJ2-3	NA	CASSFGRRDGGTDTQYF	TGTGCCAGCAGTTTTGGACGGCGGGACGGCGGCACAGATACGCAGTATTTT
NA	18	TRBV9	TRBJ1-1	NA	CASSVATGGTGQDTEAFF	TGTGCCAGCAGCGTAGCTACGGGTGGAACAGGGCAGGACACTGAAGCTTTCTTT
NA	15	TRBV7-9	TRBJ1-2	NA	CASSLARGRNYGYTF	TGTGCCAGCAGCTTAGCGCGGGGCAGGAACTATGGCTACACCTTC
NA	13	TRBV10-3	TRBJ1-5	NA	CAISSHSNQPQHF	TGTGCCATCAGTAGCCATAGCAATCAGCCCCAGCATTTT
NA	13	TRBV29-1	TRBJ2-7	NA	CSVRDGGSYEQYF	TGCAGCGTCCGAGACGGGGGTTCCTACGAGCAGTACTTC
NA	13	TRBV3-1/TRBV3-2	TRBJ2-3	NA	CASSFTSSDTQYF	TGTGCCAGCAGTTTCACTAGCTCAGATACGCAGTATTTT
NA	13	TRBV12-3/TRBV12-4	TRBJ1-4	NA	CASQPRSNEKLFF	TGTGCCAGCCAACCGAGATCTAATGAAAAACTGTTTTTT
NA	14	TRBV7-9	TRBJ1-3	NA	CASSFSPKGHTIYF	TGTGCCAGCAGCTTTTCCCCGAAGGGGCACACCATATATTTT
NA	15	TRBV7-9	TRBJ2-3	NA	CASSLGLTSTDTQYF	TGTGCCAGCAGCTTAGGATTGACTAGCACAGATACGCAGTATTTT
NA	13	TRBV5-1	TRBJ2-7	few	CASSYDTPYEQYF	TGCGCCAGCAGTTACGATACACCCTACGAGCAGTACTTC
NA	12	TRBV12-3/TRBV12-4	TRBJ1-5	NA	CASSAGHQPQHF	TGTGCCAGCAGTGCCGGTCATCAGCCCCAGCATTTT